This T cell receptor (beta chain) emerged from a study of siplizumab effects on memory and regulatory T cells. Study results and caveats: Sequences below about 10^-5 frequency were poorly captured, limiting mapping of alloreactive clones. Proliferating siplizumab-cultured Tregs lacked confirmed suppressive function.

The protocol was immunoSEQ multiplex PCR, while the TCRdb copy is restricted to in-frame clones and leaves out a portion. The sample consists of 90,000 to 150,000 clones, just over 90% of them appearing once. As concerns this clone: What it recognizes is unknown.

The V gene's germline CDR1 is SGHRS and CDR2 YFSETQ. V lost 3 bases, J lost 0 bases, and 3 bases stayed unmatched. There are 15 residues in the CDR3. Sequencing used non-Treg CD4+ T cells sorted from blood. The chain carries TRBV5-1 and TRBJ1-3, with 7 bases aligning to TRBD1. The clonotype comes from a human donor in good health. The CDR3 protein is CASSSTGISGNTIYF. The DNA of the CDR3 is TGCGCCAGCAGCTCGACAGGGATCTCTGGAAACACCATATATTTT.